The subject of this entry is one T cell receptor (beta chain). Antigen unknown. Isolated RNA was reverse transcribed in full, so expressed TCRB transcripts were sequenced. Generated by immunoSEQ multiplex PCR, the TCRdb table keeps only in-frame clones and is missing some. The table records about 340,000 clones, 7.5% to 9% of them present only once. Via CD45RO/CCR7/CD25/CD127/CD95/CD27, cells of the CD4+ naive, central memory, regulatory and stem cell-like memory subsets were sorted. The data originate from a study of beta chain features in type 1 diabetes. General study results and limits: Type 1 diabetes patients had VDJ junctions that carried fewer insertions and more deletions. In all four CD4+ subsets, TCRB CDR3 length was significantly, moderately reduced in type 1 diabetes.

Germline CDR1 and CDR2: SQVTM and ANQGSEA. V lost 6 bases, J lost 6 bases, and 20 bases lay in between. This CDR3 has 14 amino acids. The V call is TRBV29-1, the J call TRBJ1-1; no definite D call. The specimen sequenced was central memory CD4+ T cells from blood. This TCR was sampled from a woman aged 18-29 years in good health. DNA for the CDR3: TGCAGCGTCCATGGCCCCTCTATTTTCCCTGAAGCTTTCTTT. Translating it yields CSVHGPSIFPEAFF.